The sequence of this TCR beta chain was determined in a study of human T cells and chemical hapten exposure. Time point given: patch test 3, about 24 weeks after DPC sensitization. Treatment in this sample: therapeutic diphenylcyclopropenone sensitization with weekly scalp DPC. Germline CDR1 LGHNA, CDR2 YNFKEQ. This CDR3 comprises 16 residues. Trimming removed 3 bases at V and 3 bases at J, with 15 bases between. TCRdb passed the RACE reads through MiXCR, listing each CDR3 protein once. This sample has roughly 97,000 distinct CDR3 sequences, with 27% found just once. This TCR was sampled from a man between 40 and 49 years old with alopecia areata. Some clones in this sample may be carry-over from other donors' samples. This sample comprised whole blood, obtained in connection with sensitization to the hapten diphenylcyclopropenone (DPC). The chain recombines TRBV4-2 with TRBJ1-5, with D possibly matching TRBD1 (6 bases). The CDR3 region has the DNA TGTGCCAGCAGCCAGGCTACGGACAGATACAATCAGCCCCAGCATTTT. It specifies CASSQATDRYNQPQHF.